The text below deals with one T cell receptor beta chain. Its antigen is as yet unknown. Expressed TCRB transcripts got sequenced, as all isolated RNA was reverse transcribed. Here immunoSEQ multiplex PCR was the method, and the copy in TCRdb shows in-frame clones only, minus some. The table records 600,000 or so clones, over 12% of them present only once. In all sorted populations, purity surpassed 95%. This CDR3 region has 15 residues. Germline assignment: CDR1 SEHNR and CDR2 FQNEAQ (reference sequence). V lost 4 bases, J lost 3 bases, and 15 bases lay in between. This record comes from a study of beta chain features in type 1 diabetes. As for the study in general: Examination spanned 100 million to 130 million sorted cells from all samples.

General study findings and limits: Shorter TCRB CDR3s, moderately but significantly so, marked every one of the four CD4+ subsets in Type 1 diabetes patients.

This rearrangement joins TRBV7-9 to TRBJ1-1, with D maybe TRBD1 (5 bases). The specimen was naive CD4+ T cells from blood. The source of this sequence is a man between 18 and 35 years old with type 1 diabetes. CDR3 coding DNA: TGTGCCAGCAGCTCCTCAGAGGGGCAGGACACTGAAGCTTTCTTT. Residues: CASSSSEGQDTEAFF.